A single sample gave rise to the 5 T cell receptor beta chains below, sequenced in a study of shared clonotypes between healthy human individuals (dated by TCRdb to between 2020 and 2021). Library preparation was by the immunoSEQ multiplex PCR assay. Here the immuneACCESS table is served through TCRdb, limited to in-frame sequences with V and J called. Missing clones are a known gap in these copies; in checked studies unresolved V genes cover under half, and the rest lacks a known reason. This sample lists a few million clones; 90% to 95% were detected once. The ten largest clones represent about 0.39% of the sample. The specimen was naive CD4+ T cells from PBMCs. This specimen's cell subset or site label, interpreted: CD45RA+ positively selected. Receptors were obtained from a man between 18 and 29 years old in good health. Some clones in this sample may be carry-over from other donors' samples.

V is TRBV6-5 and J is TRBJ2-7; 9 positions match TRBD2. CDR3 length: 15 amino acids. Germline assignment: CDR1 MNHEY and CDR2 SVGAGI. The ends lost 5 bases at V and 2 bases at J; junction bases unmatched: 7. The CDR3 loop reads CASSTAGGGPYEQYF. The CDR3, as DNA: TGTGCCAGCAGTACGGCGGGAGGGGGGCCCTACGAGCAGTACTTC.

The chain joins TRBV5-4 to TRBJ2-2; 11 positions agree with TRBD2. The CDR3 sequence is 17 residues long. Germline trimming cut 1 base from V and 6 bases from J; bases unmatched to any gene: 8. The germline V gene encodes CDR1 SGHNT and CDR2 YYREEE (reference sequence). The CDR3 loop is CASSLLTSGTSAGELFF. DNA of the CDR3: TGTGCCAGCAGCTTGCTGACTAGCGGGACCAGTGCCGGGGAGCTGTTTTTT.

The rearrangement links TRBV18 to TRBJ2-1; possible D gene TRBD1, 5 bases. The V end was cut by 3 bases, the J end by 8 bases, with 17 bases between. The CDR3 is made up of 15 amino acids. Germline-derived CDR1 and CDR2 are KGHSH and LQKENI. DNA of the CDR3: TGTGCCAGCTCACCTCTGATCCAAGGGGCGGATGAGCAGTTCTTC. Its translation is CASSPLIQGADEQFF.

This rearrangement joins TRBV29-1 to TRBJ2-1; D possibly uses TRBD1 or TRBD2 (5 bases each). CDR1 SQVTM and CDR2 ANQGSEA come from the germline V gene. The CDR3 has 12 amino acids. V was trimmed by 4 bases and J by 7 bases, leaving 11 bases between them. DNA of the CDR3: TGCAGCGTTGGAGGGCAGGGAAATGAGCAGTTCTTC. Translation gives CSVGGQGNEQFF.

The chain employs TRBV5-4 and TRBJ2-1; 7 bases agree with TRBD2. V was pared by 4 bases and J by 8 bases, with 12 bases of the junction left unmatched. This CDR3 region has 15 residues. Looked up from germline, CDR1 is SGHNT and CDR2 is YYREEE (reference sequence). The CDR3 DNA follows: TGTGCCAGCAGCGGTCGGGGAGGGCCTTTCGATGAGCAGTTCTTC. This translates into CASSGRGGPFDEQFF.